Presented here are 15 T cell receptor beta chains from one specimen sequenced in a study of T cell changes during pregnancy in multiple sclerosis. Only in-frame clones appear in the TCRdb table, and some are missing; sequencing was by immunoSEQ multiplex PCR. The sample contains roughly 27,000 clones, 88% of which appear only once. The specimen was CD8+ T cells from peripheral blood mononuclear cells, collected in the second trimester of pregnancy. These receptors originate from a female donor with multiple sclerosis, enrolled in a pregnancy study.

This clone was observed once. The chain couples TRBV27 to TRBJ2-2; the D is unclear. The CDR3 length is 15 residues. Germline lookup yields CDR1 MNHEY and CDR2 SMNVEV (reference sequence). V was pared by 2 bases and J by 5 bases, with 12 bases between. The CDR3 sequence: CASSLGSSSTGELFF. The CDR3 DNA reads TGTGCCAGCAGTTTAGGGTCTAGTTCGACCGGGGAGCTGTTTTTT.

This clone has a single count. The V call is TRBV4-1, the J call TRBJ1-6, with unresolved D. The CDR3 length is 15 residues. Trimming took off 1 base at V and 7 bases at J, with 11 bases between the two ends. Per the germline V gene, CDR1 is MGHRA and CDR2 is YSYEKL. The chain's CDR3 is CASSQARLLNSPLHF. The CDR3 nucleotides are TGCGCCAGCAGCCAAGCAAGACTCCTCAATTCACCCCTCCACTTT.

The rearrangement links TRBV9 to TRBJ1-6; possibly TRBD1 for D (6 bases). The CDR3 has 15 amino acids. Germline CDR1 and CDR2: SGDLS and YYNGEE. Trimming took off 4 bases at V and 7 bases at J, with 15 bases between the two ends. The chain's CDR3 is CASSPLTGSNSPLHF. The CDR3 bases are TGTGCCAGCAGCCCCCTCACAGGGTCAAATTCACCCCTCCACTTT.

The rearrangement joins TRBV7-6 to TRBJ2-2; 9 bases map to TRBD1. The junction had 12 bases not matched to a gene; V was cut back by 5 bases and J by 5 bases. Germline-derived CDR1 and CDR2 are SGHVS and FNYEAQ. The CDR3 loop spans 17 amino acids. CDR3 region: CASSHLPGQGNTGELFF. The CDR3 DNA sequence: TGTGCCAGCAGCCACTTGCCGGGACAGGGAAATACCGGGGAGCTGTTTTTT.

The CDR3 loop is CASSGGPTRRNQPQHF. As DNA, the CDR3 is TGTGCCAGCAGTGGGGGCCCTACACGGAGAAATCAGCCCCAGCATTTT. The chain employs TRBV6-1 and TRBJ1-5; a possible D gene is TRBD1 (5 bases). This CDR3 region has 16 residues. V lost 4 bases, J lost 4 bases, and 17 bases lay in between. Germline V gene sequence: CDR1 MNHNS, CDR2 SASEGT.

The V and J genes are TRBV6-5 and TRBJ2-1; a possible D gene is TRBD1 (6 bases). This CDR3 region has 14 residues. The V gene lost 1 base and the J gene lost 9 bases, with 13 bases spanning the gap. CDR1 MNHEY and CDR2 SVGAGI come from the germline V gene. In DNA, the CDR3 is TGTGCCAGCAGTTACTTTATGGGGGCGAGTGAGCAGTTCTTC. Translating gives CASSYFMGASEQFF.

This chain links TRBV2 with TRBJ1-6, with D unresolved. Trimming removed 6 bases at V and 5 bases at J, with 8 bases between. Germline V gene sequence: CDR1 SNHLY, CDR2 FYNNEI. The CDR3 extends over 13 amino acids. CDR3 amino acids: CASRATHNSPLHF. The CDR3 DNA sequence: TGTGCCAGCAGGGCAACACATAATTCACCCCTCCACTTT. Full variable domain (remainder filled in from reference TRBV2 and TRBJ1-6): EPEVTQTPSHQVTQMGQEVILRCVPISNHLYFYWYRQILGQKVEFLVSFYNNEISEKSEIFDDQFSVERPDGSNFTLKIRSTKLEDSAMYFCASRATHNSPLHFGNGTRLTVT.

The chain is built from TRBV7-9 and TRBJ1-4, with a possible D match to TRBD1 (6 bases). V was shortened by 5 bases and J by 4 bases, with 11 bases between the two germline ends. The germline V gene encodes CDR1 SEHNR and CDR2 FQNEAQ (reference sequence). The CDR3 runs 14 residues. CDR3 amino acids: CASSQQGLNEKLFF. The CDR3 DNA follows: TGTGCCAGCAGCCAACAGGGCCTTAATGAAAAACTGTTTTTT.

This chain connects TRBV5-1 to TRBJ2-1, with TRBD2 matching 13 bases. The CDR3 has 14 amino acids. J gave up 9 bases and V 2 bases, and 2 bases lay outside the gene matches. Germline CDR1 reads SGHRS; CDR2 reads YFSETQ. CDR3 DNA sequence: TGCGCCAGCAGCTTTGGACTAGCGGGGGTTGAGCAGTTCTTC. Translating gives CASSFGLAGVEQFF.

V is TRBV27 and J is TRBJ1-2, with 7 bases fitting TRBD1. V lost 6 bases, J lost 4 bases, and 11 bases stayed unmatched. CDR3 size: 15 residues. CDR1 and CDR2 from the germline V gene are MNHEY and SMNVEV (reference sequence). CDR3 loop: CASRVGGQNFYGYTF. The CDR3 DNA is TGTGCCAGCAGGGTAGGGGGACAGAATTTCTATGGCTACACCTTC.

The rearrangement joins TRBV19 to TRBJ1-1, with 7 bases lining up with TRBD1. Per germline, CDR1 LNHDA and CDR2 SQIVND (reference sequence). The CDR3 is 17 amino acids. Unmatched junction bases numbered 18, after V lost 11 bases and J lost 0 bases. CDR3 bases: TGTGCCTCCAGCCCCTGGGACAGCCGATACCTGAACACTGAAGCTTTCTTT. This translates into CASSPWDSRYLNTEAFF.

CDR3 region: CASLIRGFNSPLHF. In DNA, the CDR3 is TGTGCCAGCCTCATAAGAGGGTTCAATTCACCCCTCCACTTT. The gene calls are TRBV27 and TRBJ1-6; the D is unclear. CDR3 length: 14 amino acids. V was clipped by 8 bases and J by 7 bases, with 15 bases between them. The germline V gene has CDR1 MNHEY and CDR2 SMNVEV (reference sequence).

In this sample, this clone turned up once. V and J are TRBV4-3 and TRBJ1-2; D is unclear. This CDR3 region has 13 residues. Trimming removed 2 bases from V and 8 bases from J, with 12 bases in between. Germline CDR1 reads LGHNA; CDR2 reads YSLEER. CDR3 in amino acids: CASSQSGFWGYTF. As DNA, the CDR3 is TGCGCCAGCAGCCAAAGCGGCTTTTGGGGCTACACCTTC.

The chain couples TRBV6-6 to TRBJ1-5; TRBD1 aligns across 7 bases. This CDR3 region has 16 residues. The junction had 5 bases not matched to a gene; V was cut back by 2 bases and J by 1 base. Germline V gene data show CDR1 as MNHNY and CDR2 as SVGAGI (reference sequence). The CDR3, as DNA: TGTGCCAGCAGTTACCATACAGGGGAGAGCAATCAGCCCCAGCATTTT. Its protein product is CASSYHTGESNQPQHF.

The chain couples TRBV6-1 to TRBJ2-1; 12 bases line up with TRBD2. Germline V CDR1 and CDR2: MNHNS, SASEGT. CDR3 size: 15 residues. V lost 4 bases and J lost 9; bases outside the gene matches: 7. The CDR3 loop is CASSGTSGDVGEQFF. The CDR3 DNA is TGTGCCAGCAGTGGGACTAGCGGGGATGTCGGTGAGCAGTTCTTC.